This TCR beta chain was observed in a study of T cell responses to AZD1222 COVID-19 vaccine. Only in-frame clones appear in the TCRdb table, and some are missing; sequencing was by immunoSEQ multiplex PCR. The sample has approximately 110,000 clones, roughly 90% seen once; the top ten hold roughly 2.7%. Of note for this clone: The target antigen is unknown.

Findings of the study overall: Reportedly, nearly half of unique spike TCRs recognized epitopes outside B.1.351/B.1.1.7 mutations. White British ancestry dominated among donors, who included more females, and clonal diversity was possibly underestimated.

The sequence came from an adult in good health. Specimen: peripheral blood, collected on day 0 of AZD1222 vaccination.

The CDR3 protein is CASSLLAEGEQYF. For the CDR3, the DNA is TGTGCCAGCAGTCTGCTAGCGGAGGGGGAGCAGTACTTC. The J gene is TRBJ2-7, the V gene TRBV3-1 (or the pseudogene TRBV3-2), with 7 bases identical to TRBD2. The ends lost 6 bases at V and 7 bases at J; junction bases unmatched: 9. The CDR3 sequence is 13 residues long. Germline CDR1 is LGHDT and CDR2 is YNNKEL (reference sequence).